This T cell receptor (beta chain) derives from a study of cytomegalovirus exposure and HLA in healthy donors. Overall study results and limits: Follow-up analysis seemed to connect common viral pathogens with several of the most significant clusters identified. As confirmed in vitro, three CMV-associated chains were specific for CMV antigens. Within an earlier analysis, most TCR beta V segments proved productive either about 87% or about 30% of the time. Later analysis associated a missense DCLRE1C variant with TCR beta V- and J-gene trimming.

The PCR made use of 60 Vbeta and 13 Jbeta primers. Repertoires were generated with immunoSEQ multiplex PCR, while TCRdb's copy carries only in-frame clones and drops some. The sample consists of about 59,000 clones, 80% of them appearing once. In the case of this clone: Its matching antigen is unknown.

The source material was PBMCs. The clonotype was recovered from a woman aged 40-49 years in good health and CMV-seronegative.

CDR3 loop: CASSIGRDSTDTQYF. DNA for the CDR3: TGTGCCAGTAGTATAGGGCGGGATAGCACAGATACGCAGTATTTT. This rearrangement joins TRBV19 to TRBJ2-3; tentative D call: TRBD2 (6 bases). V was trimmed by 1 base and J by 0 bases, leaving 8 bases between them. Germline lookup yields CDR1 LNHDA and CDR2 SQIVND (reference sequence). This CDR3 comprises 15 residues.